The T cell receptor beta chain under discussion was sequenced for a study of cytomegalovirus exposure and HLA in healthy donors. Note on this clone: Antigen: not known.

General observations from the study: Published work reported that the classifier diagnosed cytomegalovirus status with high specificity and sensitivity. The study reported that TCR beta sequences accurately predicted HLA-A and HLA-B alleles in most subjects.

The germline V and J ends were trimmed by 0 bases and 1 base, with 13 bases remaining between them. CDR3 length equals 16 residues. Germline values: CDR1 MDHEN, CDR2 SYDVKM. PCR employed 60 Vbeta and 13 Jbeta primers. Libraries were prepared by immunoSEQ multiplex PCR; TCRdb keeps only in-frame clonotypes and omits some of them. Reported are around 70,000 clones; the ten largest clones contain approximately 0.78%. This chain uses TRBV28 with TRBJ2-7, with a possible D match to TRBD1 (8 bases). The sequence was obtained from a boy between 10 and 17 years old in good health and CMV-seronegative. Sequences were obtained from PBMCs. The CDR3 nucleotides are TGTGCCAGCAGTTTATGGGGGGGGGACAGGTCCTACGAGCAGTACTTC. Amino acid sequence: CASSLWGGDRSYEQYF.